This section outlines one TCR beta chain sequence together with its context. Its target antigen remains unknown. Per-base qualities were not stored, and no clone one base away is much larger. These data belong to a study of shared clonotypes between healthy human individuals (TCRdb year 2020). For the study in its entirety: The cohort comprised a couple of women and a few men aged 18 to 49 years. Per donor, leukapheresis produced somewhere between about 0.85 and 8.9 billion PBMCs. Different laboratories and diverse techniques were used to prepare libraries and sequence TCR repertoires, to increase sequencing depth and limit assay-specific biases. To estimate repertoire size and how much clonotype sharing occurs between individuals, the study deeply sequenced the blood TCR repertoires of several healthy adults. For each donor, CD4 naive and CD4 memory were each run on three plates, CD8 naive on two plates, and CD8 memory on one plate. On the study overall, not on this receptor specifically: Clonotypes shared by all four sorted-subset donors showed higher generation probabilities than non-shared clonotypes. Across a few donors, 5% to 6% of naive CD4, around 3.5% of naive CD8, 2% to 2.5% of memory CD4, and approximately 0.42% of memory CD8 clonotypes were shared. Even with the large sequencing depth, rarefaction of the sorted-subset datasets indicated that sequencing was incomplete. Naive subsets generally had larger estimated clonotype richness than memory subsets did. Only blood was sampled, and tissue TCR repertoires likely differ from those in blood. Based on pairwise subsampling, the degree of clonotype sharing among donors was expected to be affected by sequencing depth. The genetic and exposure-history diversity represented was limited by the small number of donors.

According to the germline V gene (reference sequence), CDR1 reads GTSNPN and CDR2 reads SVGIG. Trimming costs V 4 bases and J 9 bases, and their ends lie 22 bases apart. Reading from cysteine to phenylalanine, the CDR3 counts 14 amino acids. The kept DNA is CDR3 alone, 42 bases in frame from the first base. Using the deep immunoSEQ assay, TCR CDR3 regions were amplified from genomic DNA by multiplex PCR. For each cell subset, the extracted genomic DNA was distributed evenly across all wells of several immunoSEQ 96-well plates, and each plate served as one replicate. Each replicate PCR for sorted subsets received about 220 ng genomic DNA, equal to around 32,000 T cell genomes. Purified libraries were measured with a Qubit 3.0 fluorometer, size-checked on a Bioanalyzer 2100, and measured again with the KAPA Library Quantification kit. Every immunoSEQ 96-well plate was sequenced on a dedicated single-read 150-cycle Illumina NextSeq 550 flow cell. The paper's processing steps were these. Because only junctional sequences without quality scores were contained in the immunoSEQ output, filtering matching that applied to full-length reads could not be performed. To assign V/J genes and CDR3, sequences were annotated against IMGT germline references using PyIR, a Python wrapper for IgBLAST v1.9. Reads were removed for weak V/J assignments (E-value above 1e-6), missing CDR3, stop codons, out-of-frame junctions, or ambiguous translated residues. A V3J clonotype was defined by an identical inferred V gene, J gene, and CDR3 amino acid sequence. To compute the percentage overlap between repertoires, the number of shared unique clonotypes was divided by the size of the smaller repertoire. Repertoire richness was assessed with RTK rarefaction, the Chao1 estimator, and Recon v2.1 estimates of unobserved clonotypes. For all TCRbeta clonotypes obtained by the gDNA method from four donors, generation probabilities were computed with OLGA. TCRdb obtained this table from immuneACCESS and retained in-frame rearrangements with V and J assigned. These tables miss some clones; where compared with another copy, unresolved V genes account for less than half of the shortfall, and the remainder is unexplained. That table supplies the V and J calls and clone size; D and trimming were determined from the DNA. For this sample the table gives hundreds of thousands of clones, of which 98% were detected only once. 0.3% of the sample rests with the top ten.

CD8 naive samples were CD45RO-negative cells positively selected for CCR7, giving a CD45RA+CCR7+ population that excluded TemRA cells. Donors were healthy HIV-negative adults with no recently reported acute infections or vaccinations. All donors were Caucasian adults living in Nashville, Tennessee, USA. After blood collection by leukapheresis, PBMCs were isolated using Ficoll-Histopaque density gradient centrifugation and then cryopreserved in the vapor phase of liquid nitrogen. Analytical flow cytometry was used to check the purity and quantity of every magnetically sorted T cell population. Genomic DNA was isolated from each sorted fraction and quantified by UV absorbance on a Nanodrop 2000c.

Recombination linked TRBV30 to TRBJ2-7; TRBD2 could be the D gene, as 5 bases match. Material for sequencing was naive CD8+ T cells sorted from blood. The sample's cell subset or site, from its label and the paper: CD45RA+CCR7+. This TCR derives from a man aged 30 to 45 in good health. The nucleotide sequence is TGTGCCTGGACCCCCGGCGCGGGTCCTGGGTTGCAGTACTTC. Its coded protein is CAWTPGAGPGLQYF.